Shown below are 24 T cell receptor beta chains from a single sample sequenced in a study of shared clonotypes between healthy human individuals. TCRdb's table, derived via immunoSEQ multiplex PCR, lists solely in-frame clones and lacks some. The table includes approximately 2.4 million clones, approximately 94% detected once. The specimen sequenced was naive CD4+ T cells sorted from blood. Indicated subset: CD45RA+ positively selected. These receptors all stem from a man aged 18 to 30 in good health.

The V gene is TRBV28, the J gene TRBJ1-1, with D possibly TRBD1 on 5 matching bases. V lost 4 bases and J lost 1, with 13 bases in between. This CDR3 has 15 residues. Germline V lookup: CDR1 MDHEN, CDR2 SYDVKM. CDR3 nucleotide sequence: TGTGCCAGCAGTTCTGAGGGACGGAGGAACACTGAAGCTTTCTTT. The encoded protein is CASSSEGRRNTEAFF. Supplemented by reference TRBV28 and TRBJ1-1, the full variable domain reads DVKVTQSSRYLVKRTGEKVFLECVQDMDHENMFWYRQDPGLGLRLIYFSYDVKMKEKGDIPEGYSVSREKKERFSLILESASTNQTSMYLCASSSEGRRNTEAFFGQGTRLTVV.

J is TRBJ2-6 and V is TRBV7-2, with unresolved D. Trimming pared 4 bases from V and 2 bases from J, leaving 0 bases between. The CDR3 spans 12 residues. Germline CDR1 reads SGHTA; CDR2 reads FQGNSA. The CDR3 sequence is CASSSGANVLTF. The CDR3 nucleotides read TGTGCCAGCAGCTCTGGGGCCAACGTCCTGACTTTC.

The chain carries TRBV18 and TRBJ2-1; TRBD1 matches at 7 bases. V lost 2 bases to trimming and J lost 6 bases; unmatched junction nucleotides: 1. The V gene's germline CDR1 is KGHSH and CDR2 LQKENI. The CDR3 spans 13 residues. Written as DNA, the CDR3 is TGTGCCAGCTCACCATCAGGGGGCAATGAGCAGTTCTTC. This sequence encodes CASSPSGGNEQFF.

The chain employs TRBV5-8 and TRBJ1-2; perhaps TRBD1 as D (5 bases). Trimming pared 6 bases from V and 4 bases from J, leaving 13 bases between. CDR1 is SGHTS and CDR2 is YDEGEE in the germline V gene. The CDR3 contains 13 residues. The CDR3 sequence: CASTTGTAYGYTF. In DNA, the CDR3 is TGTGCCAGCACCACCGGGACTGCCTATGGCTACACCTTC. Full variable domain (outside the CDR3, taken from reference TRBV5-8 and TRBJ1-2): EAGVTQSPTHLIKTRGQQATLRCSPISGHTSVYWYQQALGLGLQFLLWYDEGEERNRGNFPPRFSGRQFPNYSSELNVNALELEDSALYLCASTTGTAYGYTFGSGTRLTVV.

V and J are TRBV5-4 and TRBJ2-1, with unresolved D. This CDR3 contains 14 residues. Per the germline V gene, CDR1 is SGHNT and CDR2 is YYREEE (reference sequence). Trimming shortened V by 4 bases and J by 2 bases, and 10 bases separated the two germline ends. CDR3 protein: CASSDYGAYNEQFF. DNA of the CDR3: TGTGCCAGCAGCGATTATGGGGCCTACAATGAGCAGTTCTTC.

Of note for this clone: The same CDR3 also results from other DNA sequences found in this sample. The V call is TRBV5-4, the J call TRBJ1-2, with D hard to call. The CDR3 totals 13 residues. The V end lost 5 bases, the J end lost 2 bases, and 10 bases lay between the germline ends. The germline V gene encodes CDR1 SGHNT and CDR2 YYREEE (reference sequence). CDR3 DNA: TGTGCCAGCAGTCAGGACGGGAACTATGGCTACACCTTC. The encoded protein is CASSQDGNYGYTF.

This sequence joins TRBV11-2 and TRBJ2-5; D unclear. The CDR3 loop spans 14 amino acids. Trimming removed 5 bases from V and 5 bases from J, with 15 bases in between. Per germline, CDR1 SGHAT and CDR2 FQNNGV. This chain's CDR3 is CASSPRAPGETQYF. The CDR3 nucleotides read TGTGCCAGCAGCCCCCGGGCCCCCGGGGAGACCCAGTACTTC.

The V gene is TRBV27, the J gene TRBJ1-1; D is unclear. V gave up 2 bases and J gave up 3 bases, with 19 bases separating them. CDR3 length: 17 amino acids. Germline assignment: CDR1 MNHEY and CDR2 SMNVEV (reference sequence). CDR3 protein: CASSLRRPGLGDTEAFF. For the CDR3, the DNA is TGTGCCAGCAGTTTAAGGCGGCCCGGGTTAGGAGACACTGAAGCTTTCTTT.

The V and J genes are TRBV7-6 and TRBJ2-5, with a weak D call TRBD2 (6 bases). This CDR3 is built from 14 residues. The germline gives CDR1 SGHVS, CDR2 FNYEAQ. The V end lost 8 bases, the J end lost 5 bases, and 18 bases lay between the germline ends. In DNA, the CDR3 is TGTGCCAGCGGGATTAGGGCGGGATTGGAGACCCAGTACTTC. It encodes CASGIRAGLETQYF.

V gene TRBV7-2 combines with J gene TRBJ2-7; unclear D gene. The CDR3 contains 12 residues. The germline gives CDR1 SGHTA, CDR2 FQGNSA. Between the trimmed V and J ends, which lost 5 bases and 5 bases, there was a span of 10 bases. CDR3 sequence reads: CASSHVDHEQYF. The CDR3 nucleotides are TGTGCCAGCAGCCACGTGGACCACGAGCAGTACTTC.

The V call is TRBV29-1, the J call TRBJ2-7; D not certain. The CDR3 sequence is 9 residues long. Trimming stripped 4 bases from V and 6 bases from J, with 4 bases between. Germline V gene lookup returns CDR1 SQVTM and CDR2 ANQGSEA. The CDR3 bases are TGCAGCGTTGTTGTCGAGCAGTACTTC. The encoded protein is CSVVVEQYF.

The rearrangement joins TRBV10-1 to TRBJ2-5, with D perhaps given as TRBD1 or TRBD2 (6 bases each). This CDR3 has 16 residues. The V end lost 0 bases, the J end lost 5 bases, and 16 bases lay between the germline ends. Germline-derived CDR1 and CDR2 are WNHNN and SYGVQD (reference sequence). CDR3 loop: CASSESNRGRPETQYF. In nucleotides, the CDR3 is TGCGCCAGCAGTGAGTCGAATCGGGGGCGCCCCGAGACCCAGTACTTC.

The V call is TRBV2, the J call TRBJ1-2; D not resolved. Germline values: CDR1 SNHLY, CDR2 FYNNEI. V was pared by 7 bases and J by 8 bases, with 17 bases between. The CDR3 spans 13 residues. The CDR3 bases are TGTGCCAGCACTCAGGATCGGGGTCACGGCTACACCTTC. It codes for CASTQDRGHGYTF.

Worth noting for this clone: Other DNA sequences in this specimen translate into the identical CDR3. The chain joins TRBV5-1 to TRBJ2-7; tentatively, D is TRBD1 (6 bases). Germline CDR1 and CDR2: SGHRS and YFSETQ. The CDR3 extends over 14 amino acids. Deletions cut 0 bases from V and 1 base from J, with 8 bases between. The CDR3 region has the DNA TGCGCCAGCAGCTTGGAGGACAGATCCTACGAGCAGTACTTC. Residues: CASSLEDRSYEQYF.

The rearrangement uses TRBV7-2 and TRBJ2-7, with D perhaps TRBD1 (6 bases). This CDR3 region has 15 residues. V lost 6 bases and J 2 bases, leaving 17 bases between the germline ends. Germline CDR1 reads SGHTA; CDR2 reads FQGNSA. The CDR3 DNA reads TGTGCCAGCAGTCCCCAGAAGGGGGTAACCTACGAGCAGTACTTC. As protein: CASSPQKGVTYEQYF.

V and J are TRBV6-5 and TRBJ1-2, with 8 bases lining up with TRBD1. Unmatched junction bases numbered 7, after V lost 2 bases and J lost 14 bases. This CDR3 spans 12 amino acids. From germline, CDR1 is MNHEY and CDR2 SVGAGI. CDR3 in DNA: TGTGCCAGCAGTTACGGGCAGGGGGCGCAAACCTTC. This codes for CASSYGQGAQTF.

Only one count was recorded for this clone. The chain links TRBV5-1 to TRBJ1-4, with TRBD1 as a possible D gene (5 bases). Deletions cut 0 bases from V and 8 bases from J, with 14 bases between. This CDR3 is 15 amino acids long. Germline CDR1 and CDR2: SGHRS and YFSETQ. The CDR3 protein is CASSLVGGLKEKLFF. CDR3 nucleotides: TGCGCCAGCAGCTTGGTGGGGGGTTTAAAGGAAAAACTGTTTTTT.

The chain carries TRBV5-1 and TRBJ2-3, with 12 bases matching TRBD2. Germline assignment: CDR1 SGHRS and CDR2 YFSETQ. The CDR3 runs to 17 residues. Trimming at V came to 4 bases and at J to 3 bases, leaving 9 bases not matched to a gene. For the CDR3, the DNA is TGCGCCAGCAGCGAGACTAGCGGGAGAAGAGTTACAGATACGCAGTATTTT. This gives the protein CASSETSGRRVTDTQYF.

V and J are TRBV6-6 and TRBJ2-1; D unclear. V was clipped by 0 bases and J by 6 bases, with 9 bases between them. The germline CDR1 and CDR2 sequences are MNHNY and SVGAGI (reference sequence). The CDR3 length is 14 residues. The CDR3 loop is CASSYSIVGNEQFF. The CDR3 nucleotides read TGTGCCAGCAGTTACTCGATCGTAGGCAATGAGCAGTTCTTC.

This chain uses TRBV27 with TRBJ2-3; possibly TRBD1 for D (6 bases). Between the trimmed V and J ends, which lost 6 bases and 1 base, there was a span of 8 bases. Germline V gene lookup returns CDR1 MNHEY and CDR2 SMNVEV (reference sequence). The CDR3 has 13 residues. The CDR3, as DNA: TGTGCCAGCAGGAGACAGGGCACAGATACGCAGTATTTT. Its translation: CASRRQGTDTQYF.

V usage is TRBV5-4 and J usage is TRBJ2-5; 13 bases align to TRBD2. The CDR3 is made up of 16 amino acids. CDR1 and CDR2 from the germline V gene are SGHNT and YYREEE (reference sequence). J was trimmed by 3 bases and V by 3 bases; bases with no gene match: 5. This chain's CDR3 is CASSSGTSGAEETQYF. As DNA, the CDR3 is TGTGCCAGCAGCTCCGGGACTAGCGGGGCAGAAGAGACCCAGTACTTC.

The chain carries TRBV7-2 and TRBJ2-3; D gene ambiguous. The germline V gene encodes CDR1 SGHTA and CDR2 FQGNSA. This CDR3 contains 12 residues. V lost 5 bases and J 6 bases, leaving 9 bases between the germline ends. CDR3 residues: CASSTLGDTQYF. For the CDR3, the DNA is TGTGCCAGCAGCACCCTAGGGGATACGCAGTATTTT. Full variable domain (rest looked up from reference TRBV7-2 and TRBJ2-3): GAGVSQSPSNKVTEKGKDVELRCDPISGHTALYWYRQSLGQGLEFLIYFQGNSAPDKSGLPSDRFSAERTGGSVSTLTIQRTQQEDSAVYLCASSTLGDTQYFGPGTRLTVL.

This chain joins TRBV10-2 and TRBJ1-4, with 9 bases identical to TRBD1. This CDR3 contains 16 residues. The ends lost 6 bases at V and 1 base at J; junction bases unmatched: 6. CDR1 is WSHSY, CDR2 SAAADI, per germline. The CDR3 bases are TGCGCCAGCAGCGAGGACAGGGGAGGAACTAATGAAAAACTGTTTTTT. The encoded protein is CASSEDRGGTNEKLFF.

The chain recombines TRBV4-1 with TRBJ2-7, with 9 bases identical to TRBD2. The trim removed 1 base at V and 5 bases at J, leaving 9 bases unmatched. Germline values: CDR1 MGHRA, CDR2 YSYEKL. The CDR3 is made up of 16 amino acids. In nucleotides, the CDR3 is TGCGCCAGCAGCCAAGTCCCTAGCGGGGTCTTCGACGAGCAGTACTTC. Protein product: CASSQVPSGVFDEQYF.